The T cell receptor beta chain described here comes from a study of blood T cells in healthy people across ages. Study background: T cells yielded about one barcoded beta molecule per two cells through template switching.

Germline CDR1 LGHDT, CDR2 YNNKEL (reference sequence). The CDR3 totals 13 residues. The V end was cut by 4 bases, the J end by 5 bases, with 11 bases between. The authors extracted at least 5.5 micrograms of total RNA per sample. Using a J-beta primer mix together with a sample-barcoded 5' primer, a second PCR was run for roughly 7 to 12 cycles. Each cDNA was tagged by a template-switch adaptor containing 12 random nucleotides. TCRdb ran MiXCR on the 5' RACE reads and lists one entry per CDR3 protein. Of hundreds of thousands of distinct CDR3 sequences in the sample, roughly 60% were seen once. The chain employs TRBV3-1 and TRBJ2-5; D is possibly TRBD2 (5 bases). Specimen: blood. This receptor was obtained from a man under 40 in good health. CDR3 DNA sequence: TGTGCCAGCAGCCTACCGGGGATGGAGACCCAGTACTTC. It yields the protein CASSLPGMETQYF.